Sequencing of this T cell receptor beta chain was carried out in a study of blood T cell repertoires in COVID-19. The CDR3 runs 13 residues. V was trimmed by 9 bases and J by 6 bases, leaving 12 bases between them. The V gene's germline CDR1 is SNHLY and CDR2 FYNNEI. Sequencing used immunoSEQ multiplex PCR; TCRdb keeps in-frame clones, though not all of them. The sample lists some 350,000 clones, approximately 91% occurring once. The sequencing input was peripheral blood. This chain joins TRBV2 and TRBJ1-6; weak D call: TRBD1 (6 bases). The TCR was taken from a woman in her 70s with COVID-19, enrolled during active disease. The CDR3 region has the DNA TGTGCCAGTTCAACAGGGAGTAATTCACCCCTCCACTTT. Its protein product is CASSTGSNSPLHF.